This is a list of T cell receptor beta chains from one sample in a study of response to subunit inactivated influenza vaccine. TCRdb itself ran the RT-PCR reads through MiXCR, one entry per CDR3 protein. Among about half a million distinct CDR3 sequences listed, about 25% were seen once. This material consisted of CD4+ T cells sorted from PBMCs, taken 4 to 6 days after vaccination. These receptor sequences come from a man aged 45 to 65 who received an inactivated influenza vaccine. The CDR3 runs from the conserved cysteine through the conserved F or W. A D gene is named only where the DNA matches it firmly. Only some rows state a clone size, as once, few, many or a class for expanded clones.

v_gene: TRBV9
j_gene: TRBJ1-4
abundance: NA
d_gene: TRBD1
CDR3nt: TGTGCCAGCACCGCAGGACAGGGGAATGAAAAACTGTTTTTT
CDR3aa: CASTAGQGNEKLFF

v_gene: TRBV20-1
j_gene: TRBJ2-1
abundance: NA
d_gene: TRBD2
CDR3nt: TGCAGTGCTGGGACTAGCGGGAGCAACTCCTACAATGAGCAGTTCTTC
CDR3aa: CSAGTSGSNSYNEQFF

v_gene: TRBV5-1
j_gene: TRBJ2-3
abundance: few
d_gene: TRBD2
CDR3nt: TGCGCCAGTAATAGCGGGAGCAATGGAGATACGCAGTATTTT
CDR3aa: CASNSGSNGDTQYF

v_gene: TRBV5-1
j_gene: TRBJ2-2
abundance: NA
d_gene: NA
CDR3nt: TGCGCCAGCACAATTACAGGGTCCCCCGGGGAGCTGTTTTTT
CDR3aa: CASTITGSPGELFF

v_gene: TRBV29-1
j_gene: TRBJ2-1
abundance: few
d_gene: NA
CDR3nt: TGCAGCGTTGTCAGTAGCTCCTACAATGAGCAGTTCTTC
CDR3aa: CSVVSSSYNEQFF

v_gene: TRBV14
j_gene: TRBJ2-5
abundance: NA
d_gene: TRBD2
CDR3nt: TGTGCCAGCAGCCGAGGGACTAGCGGGAGTATACAAGAGACCCAGTACTTC
CDR3aa: CASSRGTSGSIQETQYF

v_gene: TRBV6-5
j_gene: TRBJ2-1
abundance: few
d_gene: TRBD2
CDR3nt: TGTGCCAGCAGTTCCCAGGGACTAGCGGCCTACAATGAGCAGTTCTTC
CDR3aa: CASSSQGLAAYNEQFF

v_gene: TRBV5-1
j_gene: TRBJ2-2
abundance: few
d_gene: NA
CDR3nt: TGCGCCAGCAGCTTGGGAGCCAGGTTGAACACCGGGGAGCTGTTTTTT
CDR3aa: CASSLGARLNTGELFF

v_gene: TRBV5-6
j_gene: TRBJ2-7
abundance: NA
d_gene: NA
CDR3nt: TGTGCCAGCAGCTTGTTAGTCTATTCCTACGAGCAGTACTTC
CDR3aa: CASSLLVYSYEQYF

v_gene: TRBV5-1
j_gene: TRBJ2-3
abundance: once
d_gene: NA
CDR3nt: TGCGCCAGCAGCTCGGCCAGGCGAAGCACAGATACGCAGTATTTT
CDR3aa: CASSSARRSTDTQYF

v_gene: TRBV7-9
j_gene: TRBJ2-5
abundance: once
d_gene: TRBD2
CDR3nt: TGTGCCAGCAGCAATAGGCCCGGACTAGCTCGGGAGACCCAGTACTTC
CDR3aa: CASSNRPGLARETQYF

v_gene: TRBV5-1
j_gene: TRBJ1-1
abundance: NA
d_gene: NA
CDR3nt: TGCGCCAGCAGCTTGGTTGGGGGTTACACTGAAGCTTTCTTT
CDR3aa: CASSLVGGYTEAFF

v_gene: TRBV2
j_gene: TRBJ2-3
abundance: few
d_gene: NA
CDR3nt: TGTGCCAGCAGGACAGGCCCGAGTACAGATACGCAGTATTTT
CDR3aa: CASRTGPSTDTQYF

v_gene: TRBV7-8
j_gene: TRBJ1-1
abundance: NA
d_gene: NA
CDR3nt: TGTGCCAGCAGCTTAAGGCTCAGGGATAACACTGAAGCTTTCTTT
CDR3aa: CASSLRLRDNTEAFF

v_gene: TRBV4-1
j_gene: TRBJ2-3
abundance: NA
d_gene: NA
CDR3nt: TGCGCCAGCAGCCAAGTCCAGGATGTGGCAGATACGCAGTATTTT
CDR3aa: CASSQVQDVADTQYF

v_gene: TRBV28
j_gene: TRBJ2-3
abundance: NA
d_gene: TRBD2
CDR3nt: TGTGCCAGCAGTTCGGCGCTACTAGCGGCAGATACGCAGTATTTT
CDR3aa: CASSSALLAADTQYF

v_gene: TRBV6-1
j_gene: TRBJ2-7
abundance: NA
d_gene: NA
CDR3nt: TGTGCCAGCAGACGACTTGGGGGCCCGAGCTCCTACGAGCAGTACTTC
CDR3aa: CASRRLGGPSSYEQYF

v_gene: TRBV7-3
j_gene: TRBJ2-1
abundance: NA
d_gene: TRBD2
CDR3nt: TGTGCCAGCAGCCCTAGCGGGAACTACAATGAGCAGTTCTTC
CDR3aa: CASSPSGNYNEQFF

v_gene: TRBV18
j_gene: TRBJ2-7
abundance: NA
d_gene: NA
CDR3nt: TGTGCCAGCTCACCCGCTAGCGTTCCCTCCTACGAGCAGTACTTC
CDR3aa: CASSPASVPSYEQYF

v_gene: TRBV20-1
j_gene: TRBJ2-7
abundance: NA
d_gene: NA
CDR3nt: TGCAGTGCTAGAGATTACGAGAGACAGGGACTGGGAGAGCAGTACTTC
CDR3aa: CSARDYERQGLGEQYF

v_gene: TRBV20-1
j_gene: TRBJ2-1
abundance: many
d_gene: NA
CDR3nt: TGCAGTGCTAGGATTGACAATGAGCAGTTCTTC
CDR3aa: CSARIDNEQFF

v_gene: TRBV11-2
j_gene: TRBJ2-2
abundance: NA
d_gene: NA
CDR3nt: TGTGCCAGCAGCTTCGTAGAGGGTGGTGGCGGGGAGCTGTTTTTT
CDR3aa: CASSFVEGGGGELFF

v_gene: TRBV5-1
j_gene: TRBJ2-7
abundance: NA
d_gene: NA
CDR3nt: TGCGCCAGCAGCTTGGAGGGGTCGCAGTGGCTCCCCTCTGACTACGAGCAGTACTTC
CDR3aa: CASSLEGSQWLPSDYEQYF

v_gene: TRBV20-1
j_gene: TRBJ2-2
abundance: once
d_gene: TRBD2
CDR3nt: TGCAGTGCTAGAGGCCTAGCGGGGCGGGGGGAGCTGTTTTTT
CDR3aa: CSARGLAGRGELFF

v_gene: TRBV7-6
j_gene: TRBJ2-3
abundance: few
d_gene: TRBD1
CDR3nt: TGTGCCAGCAGCGCGAGGGACAGGGGTTCTGTAGATACGCAGTATTTT
CDR3aa: CASSARDRGSVDTQYF

v_gene: TRBV2
j_gene: TRBJ2-3
abundance: NA
d_gene: TRBD2
CDR3nt: TGTGCCAGCAGTACGGGACTAGCGGGATCAGATACGCAGTATTTT
CDR3aa: CASSTGLAGSDTQYF

v_gene: TRBV7-2
j_gene: TRBJ2-5
abundance: few
d_gene: NA
CDR3nt: TGTGCCAGCAGCTTAGTCACCTGGGGGACCCAGTACTTC
CDR3aa: CASSLVTWGTQYF

v_gene: TRBV3-1
j_gene: TRBJ2-2
abundance: few
d_gene: NA
CDR3nt: TGTGCCAGCAGCCAGGTCGACAGAAGACCAAACACCGGGGAGCTGTTTTTT
CDR3aa: CASSQVDRRPNTGELFF

v_gene: TRBV11-2
j_gene: TRBJ2-5
abundance: few
d_gene: NA
CDR3nt: TGTGCCAGCAGCTTAGGGTTGAGGGGTCAAGAGACCCAGTACTTC
CDR3aa: CASSLGLRGQETQYF

v_gene: TRBV7-2
j_gene: TRBJ2-1
abundance: NA
d_gene: TRBD2
CDR3nt: TGTGCCAGCAGCTTAGTTGGGACTAGCGACAATGAGCAGTTCTTC
CDR3aa: CASSLVGTSDNEQFF

v_gene: TRBV15
j_gene: TRBJ1-2
abundance: NA
d_gene: TRBD1
CDR3nt: TGTGCCACCAGCAGAGATTCTCGGACAGGCTATGGCTACACCTTC
CDR3aa: CATSRDSRTGYGYTF

v_gene: TRBV12-3/TRBV12-4
j_gene: TRBJ2-5
abundance: few
d_gene: NA
CDR3nt: TGTGCCAGCAGTTTTAACCAGGGAGAGACCCAGTACTTC
CDR3aa: CASSFNQGETQYF

v_gene: TRBV29-1
j_gene: TRBJ2-3
abundance: few
d_gene: NA
CDR3nt: TGCAGCGTTGAAAGTTTATTGAGGACAGATACGCAGTATTTT
CDR3aa: CSVESLLRTDTQYF

v_gene: TRBV20-1
j_gene: TRBJ2-3
abundance: NA
d_gene: TRBD2
CDR3nt: TGCAGTGCTAGAGAAGCGGGGCTACCCTCTTGGACGCAGTATTTT
CDR3aa: CSAREAGLPSWTQYF

v_gene: TRBV2
j_gene: TRBJ2-3
abundance: NA
d_gene: NA
CDR3nt: TGTGCCAGCAGATCCCGGACTCTTAGCACAGATACGCAGTATTTT
CDR3aa: CASRSRTLSTDTQYF

v_gene: TRBV2
j_gene: TRBJ2-3
abundance: NA
d_gene: TRBD2
CDR3nt: TGTGCCAGCAGTGAAGCGCCCATAGCGGGGGGGCGGGATACGCAGTATTTT
CDR3aa: CASSEAPIAGGRDTQYF

v_gene: TRBV12-3/TRBV12-4
j_gene: TRBJ1-5
abundance: NA
d_gene: TRBD1
CDR3nt: TGTGCCAGCAGTTGGGACAGGGTCCAGCCCCAGCATTTT
CDR3aa: CASSWDRVQPQHF

v_gene: TRBV2
j_gene: TRBJ1-2
abundance: NA
d_gene: NA
CDR3nt: TGTGCCAGCAGGGCAGGCCTACTAGAAGGCTACACCTTC
CDR3aa: CASRAGLLEGYTF

v_gene: TRBV7-2
j_gene: TRBJ2-1
abundance: NA
d_gene: TRBD2
CDR3nt: TGTGCCAGCAGCTTAGTAGCGGGAGGGCTCTATGAGCAGTTCTTC
CDR3aa: CASSLVAGGLYEQFF

v_gene: TRBV6-2/TRBV6-3
j_gene: TRBJ2-3
abundance: NA
d_gene: NA
CDR3nt: TGTGCCAGCAGCCTTTCTTATACGCAGTATTTT
CDR3aa: CASSLSYTQYF

v_gene: TRBV5-1
j_gene: TRBJ2-5
abundance: few
d_gene: NA
CDR3nt: TGCGCCAGCAGCTATACCCCAGAGACCCAGTACTTC
CDR3aa: CASSYTPETQYF

v_gene: TRBV27
j_gene: TRBJ2-1
abundance: NA
d_gene: NA
CDR3nt: TGTGCCAGCAGTCCGTACGACCCGGCCTCCTACAATGAGCAGTTCTTC
CDR3aa: CASSPYDPASYNEQFF

v_gene: TRBV29-1
j_gene: TRBJ2-3
abundance: many
d_gene: NA
CDR3nt: TGCAGCGTTGCTGTCTCAACAGATACGCAGTATTTT
CDR3aa: CSVAVSTDTQYF

v_gene: TRBV9
j_gene: TRBJ2-2
abundance: few
d_gene: NA
CDR3nt: TGTGCCAGCAGCGGGACGAGCGGCGGGGAGCTGTTTTTT
CDR3aa: CASSGTSGGELFF

v_gene: TRBV20-1
j_gene: TRBJ1-1
abundance: NA
d_gene: TRBD1
CDR3nt: TGCAGTGCTAGAACAGGGGTTTATACTGAAGCTTTCTTT
CDR3aa: CSARTGVYTEAFF

v_gene: TRBV7-3
j_gene: TRBJ2-2
abundance: NA
d_gene: TRBD2
CDR3nt: TGTGCCAGCAGCCCCGGGAGGGGAGGGAACACCGGGGAGCTGTTTTTT
CDR3aa: CASSPGRGGNTGELFF

v_gene: TRBV6-2/TRBV6-3
j_gene: TRBJ2-7
abundance: NA
d_gene: NA
CDR3nt: TGTGCCAGCAGTTCCCGGGACAAGGCCTACGAGCAGTACTTC
CDR3aa: CASSSRDKAYEQYF

v_gene: TRBV28
j_gene: TRBJ1-2
abundance: few
d_gene: NA
CDR3nt: TGTGCCAGCGATGGGGGCTATGGCTACACCTTC
CDR3aa: CASDGGYGYTF

v_gene: TRBV6-5
j_gene: TRBJ2-3
abundance: few
d_gene: NA
CDR3nt: TGTGCCAGCAGTTACCCTAAAAACAGGGGAGGAGGAAATAAAGAGTATTTT
CDR3aa: CASSYPKNRGGGNKEYF

v_gene: TRBV25-1
j_gene: TRBJ2-1
abundance: NA
d_gene: TRBD2
CDR3nt: TGTGCCAGCATCCCGAGGGGACTAGCGGGGTCATCAACCGGTGAGCAGTTCTTC
CDR3aa: CASIPRGLAGSSTGEQFF

v_gene: TRBV7-8
j_gene: TRBJ2-2
abundance: NA
d_gene: NA
CDR3nt: TGTGCCAGCAGCCCCATGGGACATAACACCGGGGAGCTGTTTTTT
CDR3aa: CASSPMGHNTGELFF

v_gene: TRBV15
j_gene: TRBJ2-7
abundance: many
d_gene: NA
CDR3nt: TGTGCCACCAGCAGGTACGGAGGGAGCGGAGCTTACGAGCAGTACTTC
CDR3aa: CATSRYGGSGAYEQYF

v_gene: TRBV3-1
j_gene: TRBJ1-1
abundance: NA
d_gene: NA
CDR3nt: TGTGCCAGCAGCCAAGAAAGTGTACGGGATGAAGCTTTCTTT
CDR3aa: CASSQESVRDEAFF

v_gene: TRBV20-1
j_gene: TRBJ1-5
abundance: few
d_gene: NA
CDR3nt: TGCAGTGCTAGAGGCGTGGGTCAGCCCCAGCATTTT
CDR3aa: CSARGVGQPQHF

v_gene: TRBV4-3
j_gene: TRBJ2-5
abundance: few
d_gene: TRBD2
CDR3nt: TGCGCCAGCAGCCAAGAATTGGGTCTAGCGGGAGGAGAGACCCAGTACTTC
CDR3aa: CASSQELGLAGGETQYF

v_gene: TRBV7-2
j_gene: TRBJ2-5
abundance: NA
d_gene: TRBD2
CDR3nt: TGTGCCAGCAACCCTCGGGGGGGGCAAGAGACCCAGTACTTC
CDR3aa: CASNPRGGQETQYF

v_gene: TRBV28
j_gene: TRBJ1-6
abundance: many
d_gene: TRBD1
CDR3nt: TGTGCCGGCAGGGGGCTTGGTAATTCACCCCTCCACTTT
CDR3aa: CAGRGLGNSPLHF

v_gene: TRBV7-2
j_gene: TRBJ1-2
abundance: NA
d_gene: NA
CDR3nt: TGTGCCAGCACCCCCCCGGGGGGGGCAAACTATGGCTACACCTTC
CDR3aa: CASTPPGGANYGYTF

v_gene: TRBV29-1
j_gene: TRBJ1-4
abundance: few
d_gene: TRBD1
CDR3nt: TGCAGCGCCCACGGACCGGGACAGACTAATGAAAAACTGTTTTTT
CDR3aa: CSAHGPGQTNEKLFF